This record covers a single TCR beta chain. Its antigen is not identified. The sample originates from a study of a mutant IDH1 vaccine in newly diagnosed glioma. Study overall: Vaccine dosing followed radiotherapy by 4-6 weeks, or accompanied temozolomide cycles. Males made up approximately 60% and females roughly 40% of treated patients, whose mean age was around 40 years. Standard pretreatment was either radiotherapy, temozolomide, or, for most, radiochemotherapy with temozolomide. General study points: Vaccination elicited immune responses in approximately 93% of patients.

Regarding time point: week 47, end of study. In the vaccine, a single dose held 300 ug of the mutant IDH1 20-mer peptide, along with topical imiquimod. TCRdb's copy holds only in-frame clones and misses some; the assay was immunoSEQ multiplex PCR. This sample carries about 94,000 clones, about nine tenths of them seen once, and the ten largest clones take approximately 0.8%. Germline-derived CDR1 and CDR2 are SQVTM and ANQGSEA. There are 11 residues in the CDR3. The V and J ends lost 4 bases and 3 bases respectively, with 4 bases between them. The specimen was PBMCs, collected from a glioma patient whose treatment included an IDH1 peptide vaccine. This rearrangement joins TRBV29-1 to TRBJ2-1; no clear D. The TCR sequence derives from a woman between 45 and 65 years old with glioma. The CDR3 sequence is CSVVVYNEQFF. In DNA form, the CDR3 reads TGCAGCGTTGTGGTCTACAATGAGCAGTTCTTC.